This TCR beta chain came from a study of OX40 agonist ivuxolimab in advanced cancers. Study details: Patients were given ivuxolimab, an antibody that agonizes OX40 (CD134).

Study-wide results and caveats: There was clonal expansion of CD4+ and CD8+ blood T cells by week 6 at 0.1 to 3.0 mg/kg.

Drawing of blood for sampling happened at baseline, at cycle 4 day 1, and at cycle 7 day 1. The method was immunoSEQ multiplex PCR; TCRdb's version includes in-frame clones alone and lacks a portion of them. The table lists 15,000 to 20,000 clones, 84% of them singletons. V lost 7 bases, J lost 4 bases, and 18 bases stayed unmatched. This CDR3 is 18 amino acids long. Germline V lookup: CDR1 SGHTS, CDR2 YDEGEE. With respect to this clone: Its specificity is unknown.

The sample here was CD4+ or CD8+ T cells sorted from blood, taken in a trial of the OX40 agonist ivuxolimab. The source of this sequence is an adult with an advanced solid tumor such as melanoma, head and neck, liver or kidney cancer. The genes are TRBV5-8 and TRBJ2-2; 8 positions match TRBD2. This CDR3 reads CASGIPPTAGVGTGELFF. The CDR3 bases are TGTGCCAGCGGAATCCCCCCCACAGCGGGAGTGGGCACCGGGGAGCTGTTTTTT.